This TCR beta chain appears in the sequencing data of a study of T cells in Graves' hyperthyroidism and ophthalmopathy. This clonotype appeared a few times. What it binds is unknown. General study results and limits: The model predicted ophthalmopathy a median approximately 6 months before onset.

Germline V lookup: CDR1 MNHNY, CDR2 SVGAGI (reference sequence). The J segment lost 7 bases and the V segment lost 2 bases, leaving 8 bases of the junction unmatched. The CDR3 loop spans 17 amino acids. RNA transcripts yielded amplified TCR beta CDR3 regions. In the first-round RT-PCR of the TCR CDR3, the HTBI primer set was used. TCRdb ran MiXCR on the multiplex PCR reads and lists one entry per CDR3 protein. The sample records 500,000 to 750,000 distinct CDR3 sequences, 15% to 18% being singletons. The source material was blood. This TCR was recovered from a young woman with Graves' hyperthyroidism. The chain employs TRBV6-6 and TRBJ2-4; 13 bases are a match to TRBD2. Here the CDR3 reads CASSYPKLAGGKNIQYF. CDR3 coding DNA: TGTGCCAGCAGTTACCCCAAACTAGCGGGAGGGAAGAACATTCAGTACTTC.